This paragraph covers one T cell receptor beta chain sequence. Antigen: not known. Isolating CD4+ T cells followed approximately 9 days of culture. BNT162b2 vaccine or mRNA-1273 vaccine was given to participants in two doses. Recipients of the vaccine had no prior SARS-CoV-2 infection and negative nucleocapsid antibodies. TCRdb keeps only in-frame clones here, not all; method: immunoSEQ multiplex PCR. The sample has fewer than 10,000 clones, about 76% seen once. This sample is drawn from a study of vaccination effects on CD4 cells after COVID-19. Study context: Ahead of sequencing, the ViraFEST assay grew antigen-specific CD4+ T cells using viral peptide pools. The study's findings and limits: Only a few convalescent patients and no early post-infection timepoints featured in the study. By a late point after vaccination, infection- and vaccine-induced clones had shrunk markedly through clonal contraction.

The V and J ends lost 2 bases and 8 bases respectively, with 12 bases between them. Germline V gene sequence: CDR1 LGHDT, CDR2 YNNKEL (reference sequence). The CDR3 length is 13 residues. The chain recombines TRBV3-1 (or the pseudogene TRBV3-2) with TRBJ1-2, with D possibly being TRBD1 (6 bases). The sample consisted of CD4+ T cells from PBMCs cultured without peptide, taken after COVID-19 vaccination. This sequence originates from a human donor who received a COVID-19 vaccine. The chain's CDR3 is CASSQRQAGGYTF. CDR3 DNA sequence: TGTGCCAGCAGCCAACGACAGGCGGGCGGCTACACCTTC.